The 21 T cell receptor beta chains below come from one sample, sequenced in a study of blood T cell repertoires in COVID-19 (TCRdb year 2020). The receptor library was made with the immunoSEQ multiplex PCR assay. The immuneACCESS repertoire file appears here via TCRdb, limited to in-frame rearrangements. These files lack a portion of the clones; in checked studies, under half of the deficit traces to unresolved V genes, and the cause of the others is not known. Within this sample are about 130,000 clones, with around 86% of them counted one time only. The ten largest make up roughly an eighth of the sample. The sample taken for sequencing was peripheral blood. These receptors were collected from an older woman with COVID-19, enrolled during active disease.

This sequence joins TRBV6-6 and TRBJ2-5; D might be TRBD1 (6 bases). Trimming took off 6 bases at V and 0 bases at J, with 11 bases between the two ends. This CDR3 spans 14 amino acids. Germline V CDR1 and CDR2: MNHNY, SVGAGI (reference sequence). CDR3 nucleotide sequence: TGTGCCAGCAGCCTGGACAGACACCAAGAGACCCAGTACTTC. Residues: CASSLDRHQETQYF.

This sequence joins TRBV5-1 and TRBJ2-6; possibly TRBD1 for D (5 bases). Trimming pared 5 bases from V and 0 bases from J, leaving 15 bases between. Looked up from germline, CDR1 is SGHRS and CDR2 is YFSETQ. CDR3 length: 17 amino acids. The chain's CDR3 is CASSMRQPSSGANVLTF. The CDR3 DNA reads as TGCGCCAGCAGTATGAGACAGCCAAGCTCTGGGGCCAACGTCCTGACTTTC.

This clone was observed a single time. The CDR3 protein is CASSFGQGRGTDTQYF. The CDR3 DNA is TGTGCCAGCAGTTTTGGACAGGGCAGAGGTACAGATACGCAGTATTTT. This chain connects TRBV7-3 to TRBJ2-3; 8 nucleotides align to TRBD1. Germline values: CDR1 SGHTA, CDR2 FQGTGA. The V segment lost 6 bases and the J segment 3 bases; nucleotides outside the gene matches: 11. CDR3 length: 16 amino acids.

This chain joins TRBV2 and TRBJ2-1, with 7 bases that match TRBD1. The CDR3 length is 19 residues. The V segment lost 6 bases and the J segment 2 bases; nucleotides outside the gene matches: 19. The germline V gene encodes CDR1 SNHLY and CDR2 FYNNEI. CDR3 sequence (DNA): TGTGCCAGCAGCGGTTTCAGGGGCGTGAAAGGGGGCGCCTACAATGAGCAGTTCTTC. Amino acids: CASSGFRGVKGGAYNEQFF.

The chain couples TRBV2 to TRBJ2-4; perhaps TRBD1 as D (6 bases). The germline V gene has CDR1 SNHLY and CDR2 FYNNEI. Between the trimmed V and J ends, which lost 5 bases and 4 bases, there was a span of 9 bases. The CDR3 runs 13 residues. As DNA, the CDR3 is TGTGCCAGCAGTCGGGACATTAAAAACATTCAGTACTTC. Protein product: CASSRDIKNIQYF.

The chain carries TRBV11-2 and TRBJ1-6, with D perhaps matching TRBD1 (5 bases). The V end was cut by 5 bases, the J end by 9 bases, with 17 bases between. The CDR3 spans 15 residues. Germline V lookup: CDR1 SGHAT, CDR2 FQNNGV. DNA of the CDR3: TGTGCCAGCAGCATGCTGCGGGGGGTTCTTTCACCCCTCCACTTT. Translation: CASSMLRGVLSPLHF.

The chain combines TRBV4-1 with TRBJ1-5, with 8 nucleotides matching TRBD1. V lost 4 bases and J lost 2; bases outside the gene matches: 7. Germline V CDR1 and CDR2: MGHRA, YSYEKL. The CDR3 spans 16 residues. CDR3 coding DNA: TGCGCCAGCAGCCCTCTGGACAGGGTAGGCAATCAGCCCCAGCATTTT. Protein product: CASSPLDRVGNQPQHF.

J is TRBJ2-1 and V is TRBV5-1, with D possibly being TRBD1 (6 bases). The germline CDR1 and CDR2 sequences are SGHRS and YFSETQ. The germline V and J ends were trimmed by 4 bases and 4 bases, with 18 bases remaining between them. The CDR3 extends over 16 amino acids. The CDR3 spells CASSVGRRQGYNEQFF. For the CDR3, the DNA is TGCGCCAGCAGCGTGGGACGTCGGCAGGGGTACAATGAGCAGTTCTTC.

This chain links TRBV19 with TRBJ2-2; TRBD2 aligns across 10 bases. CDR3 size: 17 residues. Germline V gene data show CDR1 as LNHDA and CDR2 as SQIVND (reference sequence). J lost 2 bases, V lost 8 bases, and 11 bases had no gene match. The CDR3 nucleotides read TGTGCCAGTCGGAGACTAGCGGGCTGGATAAACACCGGGGAGCTGTTTTTT. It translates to CASRRLAGWINTGELFF.

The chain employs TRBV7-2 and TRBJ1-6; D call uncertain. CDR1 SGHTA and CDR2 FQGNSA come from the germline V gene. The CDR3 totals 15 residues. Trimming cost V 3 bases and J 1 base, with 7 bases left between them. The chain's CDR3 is CASSLMTSYNSPLHF. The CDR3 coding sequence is TGTGCCAGCAGCTTGATGACATCCTATAATTCACCCCTCCACTTT.

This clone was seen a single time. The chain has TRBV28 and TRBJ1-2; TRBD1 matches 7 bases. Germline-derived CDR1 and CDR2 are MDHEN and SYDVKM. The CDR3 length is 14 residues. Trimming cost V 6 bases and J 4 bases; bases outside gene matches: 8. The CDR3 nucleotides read TGTGCCAGCAGCCCCGACAGGGCCTTCTATGGCTACACCTTC. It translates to CASSPDRAFYGYTF.

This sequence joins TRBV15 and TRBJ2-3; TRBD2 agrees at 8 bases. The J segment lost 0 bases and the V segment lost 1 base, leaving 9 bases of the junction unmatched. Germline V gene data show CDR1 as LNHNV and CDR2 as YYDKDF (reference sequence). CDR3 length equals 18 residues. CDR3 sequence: CATSRASSGLQSTDTQYF. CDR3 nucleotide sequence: TGTGCCACCAGCAGAGCGTCTAGCGGGCTCCAAAGCACAGATACGCAGTATTTT.

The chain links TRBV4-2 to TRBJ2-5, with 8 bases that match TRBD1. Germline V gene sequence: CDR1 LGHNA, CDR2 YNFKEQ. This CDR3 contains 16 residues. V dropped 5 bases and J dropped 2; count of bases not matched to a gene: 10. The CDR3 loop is CASSKTDRGIQETQYF. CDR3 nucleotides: TGTGCCAGCAGCAAAACTGACAGGGGTATTCAAGAGACCCAGTACTTC.

This chain's CDR3 is CASSPAGGRNSPLHF. CDR3 coding DNA: TGCGCCAGCAGCCCCGCAGGGGGAAGAAATTCACCCCTCCACTTT. The V gene is TRBV5-1, the J gene TRBJ1-6, with 7 positions matching TRBD1. V gave up 4 bases and J gave up 7 bases; unmatched junction bases: 8. The V gene's germline CDR1 is SGHRS and CDR2 YFSETQ. The CDR3 loop spans 15 amino acids.

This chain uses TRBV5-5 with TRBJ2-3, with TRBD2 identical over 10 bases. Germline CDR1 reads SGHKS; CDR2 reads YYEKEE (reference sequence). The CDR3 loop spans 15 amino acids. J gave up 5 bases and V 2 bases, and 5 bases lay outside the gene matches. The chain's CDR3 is CASSFSGTSVDTQYF. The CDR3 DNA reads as TGTGCCAGCAGCTTTTCCGGGACTAGCGTAGATACGCAGTATTTT.

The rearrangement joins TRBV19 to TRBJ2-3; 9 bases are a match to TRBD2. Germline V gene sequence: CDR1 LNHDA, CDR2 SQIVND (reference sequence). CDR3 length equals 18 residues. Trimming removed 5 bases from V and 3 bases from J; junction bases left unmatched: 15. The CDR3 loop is CASSLLITGLAGTDTQYF. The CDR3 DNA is TGTGCCAGTAGTCTCCTCATCACGGGACTAGCAGGGACAGATACGCAGTATTTT.

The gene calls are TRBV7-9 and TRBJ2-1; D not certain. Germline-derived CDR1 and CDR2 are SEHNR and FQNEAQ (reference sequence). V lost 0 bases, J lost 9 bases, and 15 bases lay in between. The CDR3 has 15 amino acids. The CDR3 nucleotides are TGTGCCAGCAGCTTAGCCACAGCTATGATCGGTGAGCAGTTCTTC. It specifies CASSLATAMIGEQFF.

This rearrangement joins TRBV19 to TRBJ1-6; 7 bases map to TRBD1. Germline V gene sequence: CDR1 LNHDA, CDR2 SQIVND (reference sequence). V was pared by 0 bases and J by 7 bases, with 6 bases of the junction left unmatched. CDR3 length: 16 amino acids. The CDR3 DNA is TGTGCCAGTAGTATAGACAAGGGGGCAGGGAATTCACCCCTCCACTTT. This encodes CASSIDKGAGNSPLHF.

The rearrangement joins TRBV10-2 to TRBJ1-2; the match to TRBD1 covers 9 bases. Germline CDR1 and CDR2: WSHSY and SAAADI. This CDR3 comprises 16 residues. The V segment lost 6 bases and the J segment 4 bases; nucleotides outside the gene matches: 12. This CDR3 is CASSSGTGTGSYGYTF. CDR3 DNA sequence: TGCGCCAGCAGCTCGGGGACCGGGACAGGGAGCTATGGCTACACCTTC.

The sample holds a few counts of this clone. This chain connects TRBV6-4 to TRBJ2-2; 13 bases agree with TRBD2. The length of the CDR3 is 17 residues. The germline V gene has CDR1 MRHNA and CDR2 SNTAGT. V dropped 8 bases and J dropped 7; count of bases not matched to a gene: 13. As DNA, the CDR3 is TGTGCCAGCGGCCCCGGGACTAGCGGGGAAGCAAGCGGGGAGCTGTTTTTT. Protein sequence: CASGPGTSGEASGELFF.

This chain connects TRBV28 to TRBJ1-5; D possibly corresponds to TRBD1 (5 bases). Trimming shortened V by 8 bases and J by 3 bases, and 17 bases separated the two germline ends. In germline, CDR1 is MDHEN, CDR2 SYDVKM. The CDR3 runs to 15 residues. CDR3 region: CASRERGMNNQPQHF. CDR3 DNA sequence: TGTGCCAGCCGAGAGCGGGGGATGAACAATCAGCCCCAGCATTTT.